Detailed here is one T cell receptor (beta chain). Its antigen remains unidentified. It has no much larger one-base neighbor in the sample; base qualities were not kept. TCRbeta CDR3 regions were amplified from genomic DNA by means of the immunoSEQ Assay, a bias-controlled multiplex PCR. Per the original workflow: The number of nucleated cells in each sample was estimated by amplification of reference gene primers within the assay. To quantify the absolute abundance of each unique TCRbeta CDR3 rearrangement, sequence reads were collapsed and filtered. For each sample, productive Simpson clonality was calculated as the square root of Simpson's diversity index across productive rearrangements. Here the immuneACCESS table is served through TCRdb, limited to in-frame sequences with V and J called. Missing clones are a known gap in these copies; in checked studies unresolved V genes cover under half, and the rest lacks a known reason. The DNA gave D and trimming, while V, J and clone size come from that table. The sample has some 100,000 clones on record, roughly 90% of them singletons. The ten largest make up roughly 6.5% of the sample.

Each collaborating institution followed its own protocols to collect whole blood in K2EDTA tubes. For TCRbeta analysis, collaborators shipped samples in one of three forms: frozen whole blood, isolated PBMCs, or DNA extracted from either of those sample types. The source of the sample is a study of blood T cell repertoires in COVID-19 (dated by TCRdb to about 2020). Context from the whole study: The collaborator samples originated in the United States, Italy and Spain and spanned the acute and convalescent phases of COVID-19. The prospective study material was composed of cDNA or gDNA derived from T cells, B-cell-depleted T cells, or PBMCs. The samples were drawn from the first 160 participants of the ongoing ImmuneRACE study and from 950 to 1,500 subjects provided by 6 global collaborators. Where HLA class I and class II types were available, the types were taken from metadata supplied by the sample provider, not from assay-based typing. Subjects who had been exposed to COVID-19, were actively infected with it, or had recovered from it provided the deeply sampled blood TCRbeta repertoires that made up the dataset. The repertoires were released in a freely available public database intended as a resource for research on the immune response to SARS-CoV-2. The sample metadata nearly always contained a de-identified subject ID, COVID-19 status, age in years and sex. On the study overall, not on this receptor specifically: The quantity of clinical and demographic metadata differed by source and by participant and was supplied without curation.

Taken from cysteine to phenylalanine, the CDR3 has 11 residues. CDR3 DNA only is kept here, 33 bases in frame from base 1. From a lookup of the germline V gene (reference sequence), CDR1 and CDR2 are DFQATT and SNEGSKA. V is cut by 7 bases and J by 7 bases, and the space between the germline ends is 12 bases. This sequence was found in a woman aged 55-70 years with acute or convalescent COVID-19. The sample taken for sequencing was peripheral blood. The chain couples TRBV20-1 to TRBJ2-3; the D gene lacks a confident call. The DNA sequence follows: TGCAGTGTTGGGCTAAGAAATACGCAGTATTTT. The translation is CSVGLRNTQYF.